The 5 T cell receptor beta chains listed next were all sequenced from one sample in a study of shared clonotypes between healthy human individuals. Assay: immunoSEQ multiplex PCR; the TCRdb copy retains only in-frame clones and omits some. This repertoire shows a few million clones, more than 80% found once; its top ten account for under 0.15%. The sample consisted of naive CD4+ T cells sorted from blood. Subset described: CD45RA+ positively selected. The receptors here all came from a man aged 18 to 35 in good health.

The chain has TRBV6-5 and TRBJ1-1; TRBD1 matches at 7 bases. The V gene end was trimmed by 6 bases and the J gene end by 1 base; junction bases not matched to a gene: 5. The germline gives CDR1 MNHEY, CDR2 SVGAGI. The CDR3 is made up of 14 amino acids. The CDR3 spells CASRHGTANTEAFF. In nucleotides, the CDR3 is TGTGCCAGCAGGCACGGGACAGCGAACACTGAAGCTTTCTTT.

The chain links TRBV19 to TRBJ2-3; D gene ambiguous. The CDR3 sequence is 13 residues long. Trimming took 1 base from V and 3 from J, leaving 5 bases between them. Germline V gene data show CDR1 as LNHDA and CDR2 as SQIVND (reference sequence). CDR3 sequence (DNA): TGTGCCAGTAGTATAGGCCGGACAGATACGCAGTATTTT. This gives the protein CASSIGRTDTQYF.

The CDR3 sequence: CASSKGDRKRETQYF. CDR3 nucleotides: TGTGCCAGCAGCAAAGGCGACAGAAAGCGAGAGACCCAGTACTTC. The chain carries TRBV21-1 and TRBJ2-5; TRBD1, the table's D call, was not compared with the DNA. TRBV21-1 is tagged as a pseudogene. The CDR3 is made up of 15 amino acids.

This clone was detected only once. CDR3 loop: CASSVQDSNNQPQHF. The DNA for the CDR3 is TGTGCCAGCAGTGTACAGGACAGTAACAATCAGCCCCAGCATTTT. The chain uses TRBV6-1 and TRBJ1-5; D might be TRBD1 (6 bases). V was pared by 4 bases and J by 3 bases, with 13 bases between. CDR3 length: 15 residues. Germline values: CDR1 MNHNS, CDR2 SASEGT.

This clone has a single count. The chain carries TRBV19 and TRBJ2-1; the D gene is possibly TRBD1 (7 bases). The CDR3 has 12 residues. Germline V gene sequence: CDR1 LNHDA, CDR2 SQIVND (reference sequence). With 5 bases removed from V and 12 bases from J, the gap between germline ends came to 14 bases. The CDR3: CASSAQGGAQFF. CDR3 coding DNA: TGTGCCAGTAGTGCTCAGGGGGGAGCGCAGTTCTTC.